This TCR beta chain was documented in a study of blood T cell repertoires in COVID-19. Only in-frame clones appear in the TCRdb table, and some are missing; sequencing was by immunoSEQ multiplex PCR. The sample lists roughly 140,000 clones; 80% were seen once. Germline CDR1 and CDR2: MDHEN and SYDVKM. V shed 6 bases and J 0 bases; nucleotides not matched to a gene: 2. CDR3 length: 14 residues. The sequencing sample was made of peripheral blood. This rearrangement joins TRBV28 to TRBJ2-4; 7 nucleotides align to TRBD1. The sequence came from a man aged 55 to 69 with acute or convalescent COVID-19. Written as DNA, the CDR3 is TGTGCCAGCAGGACAGGGCTAGCCAAAAACATTCAGTACTTC. This sequence encodes CASRTGLAKNIQYF.